The T cell receptor (beta chain) described here comes from a study of blood T cell repertoires in COVID-19. Across the study: The United States, Italy and Spain provided the acute and convalescent COVID-19 samples. The analysed material was cDNA or gDNA that came from T cells, B-cell-depleted T cells, or PBMCs.

Donors were grouped by their self-reported clinical history. Here immunoSEQ multiplex PCR was the method, and the copy in TCRdb shows in-frame clones only, minus some. This sample carries about 220,000 clones, 83% of them seen once, and the ten largest clones take about 4.8%. Sample: PBMCs or T cells enriched from blood (not recorded which). This sequence originates from a woman in her fifties or sixties who had been exposed to COVID-19.

The CDR3 spells CASSPIDTNTEAFF. DNA of the CDR3: TGTGCCAGCAGCCCGATAGACACGAACACTGAAGCTTTCTTT. V is TRBV7-7 and J is TRBJ1-1; no clear D. The V end lost 5 bases, the J end lost 1 base, and 11 bases lay between the germline ends. CDR3 length equals 14 residues. From germline, CDR1 is SSHAT and CDR2 FNYEAQ (reference sequence).